This TCR beta chain was identified in a study of Ad26.COV2.S vaccination and SARS-CoV-2 variants. TCRdb's copy holds only in-frame clones and misses some; the assay was immunoSEQ multiplex PCR. The sample lists over 400,000 clones; approximately 92% were seen once. Described treatment: about 20 received Ad26.COV2.S at low or high dose, single or two shots; a few received placebo; per-sample allocation not given. Sampling happened 63 days after the first vaccine or placebo injection. CDR3 length equals 14 residues. Germline V gives CDR1 MDHEN, CDR2 SYDVKM. V was clipped by 6 bases and J by 1 base, with 13 bases between them. This clone was seen only once.

The sequence was collected from a person aged 18 to 65 who received the Ad26.COV2.S COVID-19 vaccine or a placebo. V gene TRBV28 combines with J gene TRBJ2-7, with a weak D call TRBD1 (6 bases). The sequencing here drew on peripheral blood, taken in a trial of Ad26.COV2.S vaccine versus placebo. For the CDR3, the DNA is TGTGCCAGCAGGTGGGGACAAGCGTCCTACGAGCAGTACTTC. This sequence encodes CASRWGQASYEQYF.